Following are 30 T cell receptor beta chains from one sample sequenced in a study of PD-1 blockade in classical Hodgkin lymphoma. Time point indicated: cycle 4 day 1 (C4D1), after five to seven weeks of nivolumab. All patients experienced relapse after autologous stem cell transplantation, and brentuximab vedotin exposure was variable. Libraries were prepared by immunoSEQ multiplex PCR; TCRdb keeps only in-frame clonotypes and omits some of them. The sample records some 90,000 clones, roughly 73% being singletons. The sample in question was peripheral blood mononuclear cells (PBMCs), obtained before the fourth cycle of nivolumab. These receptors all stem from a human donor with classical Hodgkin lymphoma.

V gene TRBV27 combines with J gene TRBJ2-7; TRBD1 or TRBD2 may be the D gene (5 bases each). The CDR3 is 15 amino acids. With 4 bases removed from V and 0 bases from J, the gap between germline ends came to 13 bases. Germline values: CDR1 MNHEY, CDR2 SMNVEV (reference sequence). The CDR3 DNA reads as TGTGCCAGCAGTTGGGGGAGAGTTAGCTCCTACGAGCAGTACTTC. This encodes CASSWGRVSSYEQYF.

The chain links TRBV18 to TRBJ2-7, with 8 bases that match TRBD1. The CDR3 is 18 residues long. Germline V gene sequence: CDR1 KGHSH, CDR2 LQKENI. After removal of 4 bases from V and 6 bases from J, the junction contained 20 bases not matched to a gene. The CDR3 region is CASSRLSGTGHTGTEQYF. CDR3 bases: TGTGCCAGCTCACGTTTGTCCGGGACAGGCCATACAGGAACCGAGCAGTACTTC.

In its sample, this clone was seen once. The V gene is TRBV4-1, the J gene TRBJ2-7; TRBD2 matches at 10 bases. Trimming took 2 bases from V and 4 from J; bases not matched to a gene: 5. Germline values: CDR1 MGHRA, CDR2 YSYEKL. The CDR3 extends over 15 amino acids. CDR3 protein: CASSQSGLALYEQYF. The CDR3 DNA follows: TGCGCCAGCAGCCAATCGGGACTAGCGTTGTACGAGCAGTACTTC.

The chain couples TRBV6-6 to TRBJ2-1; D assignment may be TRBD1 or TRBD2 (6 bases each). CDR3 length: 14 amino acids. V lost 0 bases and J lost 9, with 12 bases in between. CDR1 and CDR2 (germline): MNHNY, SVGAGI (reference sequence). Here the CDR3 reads CASSYSNKGGEQFF. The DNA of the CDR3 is TGTGCCAGCAGTTACTCGAATAAGGGGGGTGAGCAGTTCTTC.

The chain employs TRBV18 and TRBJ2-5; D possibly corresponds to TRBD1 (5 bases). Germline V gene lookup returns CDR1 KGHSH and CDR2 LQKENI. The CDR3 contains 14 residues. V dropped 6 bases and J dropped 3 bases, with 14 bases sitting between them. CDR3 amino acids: CASSLRVAEETQYF. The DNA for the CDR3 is TGTGCCAGCTCGCTCAGGGTTGCGGAAGAGACCCAGTACTTC.

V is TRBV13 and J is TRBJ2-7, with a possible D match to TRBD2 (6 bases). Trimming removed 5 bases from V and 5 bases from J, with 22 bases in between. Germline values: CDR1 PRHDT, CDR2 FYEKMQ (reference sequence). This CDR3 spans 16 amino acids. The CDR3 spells CASSPSRGRPSNEQYF. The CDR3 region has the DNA TGTGCCAGCAGCCCGTCCCGGGGGAGACCGTCCAACGAGCAGTACTTC.

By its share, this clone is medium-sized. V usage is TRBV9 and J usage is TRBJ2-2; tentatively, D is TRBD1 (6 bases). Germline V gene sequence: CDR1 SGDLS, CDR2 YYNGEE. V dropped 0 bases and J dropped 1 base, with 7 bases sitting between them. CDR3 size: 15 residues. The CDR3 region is CASSVEQGNTGELFF. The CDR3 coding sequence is TGTGCCAGCAGCGTAGAACAGGGGAACACCGGGGAGCTGTTTTTT.

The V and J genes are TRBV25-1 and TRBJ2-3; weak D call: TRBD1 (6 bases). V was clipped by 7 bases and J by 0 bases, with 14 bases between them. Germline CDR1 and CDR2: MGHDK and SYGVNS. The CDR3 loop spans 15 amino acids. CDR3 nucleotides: TGTGCCAGCACCGGACAGTCCGATAGCACAGATACGCAGTATTTT. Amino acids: CASTGQSDSTDTQYF.

CDR3 region: CASSEVRGASYGYTF. The CDR3, as DNA: TGTGCCAGCAGTGAAGTAAGGGGGGCTAGTTATGGCTACACCTTC. The chain carries TRBV2 and TRBJ1-2, with D perhaps TRBD1 (6 bases). V gave up 1 base and J gave up 5 bases, with 14 bases separating them. This CDR3 is built from 15 residues. Germline CDR1 SNHLY, CDR2 FYNNEI. Using reference TRBV2 and TRBJ1-2 for the parts outside the CDR3, the full variable domain is EPEVTQTPSHQVTQMGQEVILRCVPISNHLYFYWYRQILGQKVEFLVSFYNNEISEKSEIFDDQFSVERPDGSNFTLKIRSTKLEDSAMYFCASSEVRGASYGYTFGSGTRLTVV.

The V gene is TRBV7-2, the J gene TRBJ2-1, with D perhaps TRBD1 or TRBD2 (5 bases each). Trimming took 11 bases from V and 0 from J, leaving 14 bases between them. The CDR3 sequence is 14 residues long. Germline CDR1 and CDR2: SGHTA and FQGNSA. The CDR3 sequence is CASGGRDSYNEQFF. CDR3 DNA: TGTGCCTCTGGGGGAAGGGACTCCTACAATGAGCAGTTCTTC.

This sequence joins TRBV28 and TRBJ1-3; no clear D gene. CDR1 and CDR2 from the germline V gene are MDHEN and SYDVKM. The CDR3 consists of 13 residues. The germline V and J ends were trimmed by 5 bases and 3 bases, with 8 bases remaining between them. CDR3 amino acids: CASSEGVGNTIYF. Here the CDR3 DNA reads TGTGCCAGCAGTGAGGGAGTTGGAAACACCATATATTTT.

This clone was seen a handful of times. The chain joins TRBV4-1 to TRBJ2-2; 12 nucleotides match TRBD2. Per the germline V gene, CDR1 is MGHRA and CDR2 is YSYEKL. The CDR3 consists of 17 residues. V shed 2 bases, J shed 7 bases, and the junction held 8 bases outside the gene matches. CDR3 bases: TGCGCCAGCAGCCAATCCCCGGGACTAGCGGGTTTCGGGGAGCTGTTTTTT. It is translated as CASSQSPGLAGFGELFF.

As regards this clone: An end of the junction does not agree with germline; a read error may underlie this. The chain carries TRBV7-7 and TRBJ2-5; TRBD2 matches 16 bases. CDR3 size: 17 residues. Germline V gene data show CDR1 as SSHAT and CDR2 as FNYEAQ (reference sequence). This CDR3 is CASSQGLAGGLQETQYF. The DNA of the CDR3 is TGTGCTAGCAGTCAGGGACTAGCGGGGGGGTTGCAAGAGACCCAGTACTTC.

CDR3: CASSLDLAGAVETQYF. CDR3 bases: TGTGCCAGCAGCTTGGATCTGGCGGGAGCGGTAGAGACCCAGTACTTC. The V and J genes are TRBV5-5 and TRBJ2-5; 7 nucleotides line up with TRBD2. Trimming removed 0 bases from V and 4 bases from J; junction bases left unmatched: 9. The CDR3 contains 16 residues. CDR1 and CDR2 from the germline V gene are SGHKS and YYEKEE (reference sequence).

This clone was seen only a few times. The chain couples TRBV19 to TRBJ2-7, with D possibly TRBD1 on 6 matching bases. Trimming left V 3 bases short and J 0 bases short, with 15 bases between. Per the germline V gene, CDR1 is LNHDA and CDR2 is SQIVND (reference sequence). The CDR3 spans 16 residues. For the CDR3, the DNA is TGTGCCAGTAGTATTACAGGGACGGCGGGCTCCTACGAGCAGTACTTC. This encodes CASSITGTAGSYEQYF.

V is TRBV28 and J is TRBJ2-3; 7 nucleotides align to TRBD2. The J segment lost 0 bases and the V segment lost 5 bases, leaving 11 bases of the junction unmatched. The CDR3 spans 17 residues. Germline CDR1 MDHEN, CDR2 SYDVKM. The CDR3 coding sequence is TGTGCCAGCAGTCCTGCGGGGGTCCGAGGGAGCACAGATACGCAGTATTTT. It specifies CASSPAGVRGSTDTQYF. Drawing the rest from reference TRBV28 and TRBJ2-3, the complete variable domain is DVKVTQSSRYLVKRTGEKVFLECVQDMDHENMFWYRQDPGLGLRLIYFSYDVKMKEKGDIPEGYSVSREKKERFSLILESASTNQTSMYLCASSPAGVRGSTDTQYFGPGTRLTVL.

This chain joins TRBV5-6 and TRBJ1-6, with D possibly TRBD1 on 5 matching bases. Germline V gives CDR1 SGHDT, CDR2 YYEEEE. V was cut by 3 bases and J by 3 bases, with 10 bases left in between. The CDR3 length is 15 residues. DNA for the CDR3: TGTGCCAGCAGCTCGGCAGGGTTCTATAATTCACCCCTCCACTTT. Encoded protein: CASSSAGFYNSPLHF.

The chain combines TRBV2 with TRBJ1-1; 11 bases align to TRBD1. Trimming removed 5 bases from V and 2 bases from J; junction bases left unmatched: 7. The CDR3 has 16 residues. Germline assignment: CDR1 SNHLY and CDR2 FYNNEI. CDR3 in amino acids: CASSLLGTGGNTEAFF. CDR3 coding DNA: TGTGCCAGCAGTTTACTCGGGACAGGGGGAAACACTGAAGCTTTCTTT.

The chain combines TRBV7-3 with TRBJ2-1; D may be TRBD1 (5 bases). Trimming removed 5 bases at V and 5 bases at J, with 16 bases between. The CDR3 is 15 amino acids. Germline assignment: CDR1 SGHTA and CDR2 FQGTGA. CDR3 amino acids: CASSPQGISNNEQFF. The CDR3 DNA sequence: TGTGCCAGCAGCCCGCAGGGTATTTCGAACAATGAGCAGTTCTTC.

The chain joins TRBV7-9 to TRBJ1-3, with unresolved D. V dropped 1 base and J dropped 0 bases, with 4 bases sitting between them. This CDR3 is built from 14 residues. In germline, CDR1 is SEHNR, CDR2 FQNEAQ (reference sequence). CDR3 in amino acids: CASSLGTSGNTIYF. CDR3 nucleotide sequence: TGTGCCAGCAGCTTAGGGACCTCTGGAAACACCATATATTTT.

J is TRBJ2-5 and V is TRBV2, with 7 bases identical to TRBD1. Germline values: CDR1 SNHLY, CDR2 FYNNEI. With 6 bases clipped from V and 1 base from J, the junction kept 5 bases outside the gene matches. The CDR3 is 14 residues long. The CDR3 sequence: CASSLQGVQETQYF. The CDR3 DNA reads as TGTGCCAGCAGCCTTCAGGGGGTCCAAGAGACCCAGTACTTC. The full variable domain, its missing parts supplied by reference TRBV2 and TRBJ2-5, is EPEVTQTPSHQVTQMGQEVILRCVPISNHLYFYWYRQILGQKVEFLVSFYNNEISEKSEIFDDQFSVERPDGSNFTLKIRSTKLEDSAMYFCASSLQGVQETQYFGPGTRLLVL.

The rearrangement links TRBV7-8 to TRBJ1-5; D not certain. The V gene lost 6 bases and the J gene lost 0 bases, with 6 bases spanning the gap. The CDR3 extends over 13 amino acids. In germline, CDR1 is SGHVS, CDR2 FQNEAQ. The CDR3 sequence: CASRGYSNQPQHF. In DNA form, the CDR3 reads TGTGCCAGCAGGGGCTATAGCAATCAGCCCCAGCATTTT.

CDR3 sequence (DNA): TGTGCCAGCAGCCGCAGGGCCGGGGAGCTGTTTTTT. This sequence encodes CASSRRAGELFF. The chain combines TRBV28 with TRBJ2-2, with D possibly being TRBD1 (5 bases). The V and J ends lost 6 bases and 6 bases respectively, with 8 bases between them. Germline CDR1 MDHEN, CDR2 SYDVKM. The length of the CDR3 is 12 residues.

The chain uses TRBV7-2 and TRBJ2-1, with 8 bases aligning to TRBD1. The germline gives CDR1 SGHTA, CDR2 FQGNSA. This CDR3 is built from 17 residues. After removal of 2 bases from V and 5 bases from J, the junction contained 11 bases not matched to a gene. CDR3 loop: CASSLYSRTGLHNEQFF. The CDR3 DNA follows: TGTGCCAGCAGCTTATACTCAAGGACAGGGCTCCACAATGAGCAGTTCTTC.

The CDR3 reads CASSAGQGGKLFF. CDR3 DNA: TGTGCCAGCAGCGCGGGACAGGGGGGAAAACTGTTTTTT. This chain uses TRBV7-3 with TRBJ1-4, with TRBD1 identical over 11 bases. CDR1 is SGHTA, CDR2 FQGTGA, per germline. V gave up 5 bases and J gave up 10 bases; unmatched junction bases: 3. The CDR3 has 13 amino acids.

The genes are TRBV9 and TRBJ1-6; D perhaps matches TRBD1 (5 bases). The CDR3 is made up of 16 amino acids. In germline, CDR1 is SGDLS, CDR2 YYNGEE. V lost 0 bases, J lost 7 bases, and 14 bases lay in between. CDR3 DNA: TGTGCCAGCAGCGTAGATCAGGGAGGTAGGAATTCACCCCTCCACTTT. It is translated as CASSVDQGGRNSPLHF. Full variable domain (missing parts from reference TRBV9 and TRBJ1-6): DSGVTQTPKHLITATGQRVTLRCSPRSGDLSVYWYQQSLDQGLQFLIQYYNGEERAKGNILERFSAQQFPDLHSELNLSSLELGDSALYFCASSVDQGGRNSPLHFGNGTRLTVT.

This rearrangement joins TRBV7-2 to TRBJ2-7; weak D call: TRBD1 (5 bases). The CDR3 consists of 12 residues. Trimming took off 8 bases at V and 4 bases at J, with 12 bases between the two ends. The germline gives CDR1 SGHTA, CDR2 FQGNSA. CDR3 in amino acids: CASAPQGYEQYF. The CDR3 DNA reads TGTGCCAGCGCACCCCAGGGTTACGAGCAGTACTTC.

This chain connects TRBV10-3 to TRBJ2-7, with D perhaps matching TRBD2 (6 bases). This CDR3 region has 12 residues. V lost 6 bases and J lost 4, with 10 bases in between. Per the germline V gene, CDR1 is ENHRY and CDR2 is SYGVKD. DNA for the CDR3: TGTGCCATCAGGAGACTAGGTTACGAGCAGTACTTC. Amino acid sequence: CAIRRLGYEQYF.

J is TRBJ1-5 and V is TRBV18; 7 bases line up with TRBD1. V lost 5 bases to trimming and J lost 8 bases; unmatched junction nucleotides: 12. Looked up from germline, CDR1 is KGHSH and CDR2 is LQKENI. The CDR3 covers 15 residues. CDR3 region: CASSSLQGDSKPQHF. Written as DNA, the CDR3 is TGTGCCAGCTCATCCCTCCAGGGGGATAGCAAGCCCCAGCATTTT.

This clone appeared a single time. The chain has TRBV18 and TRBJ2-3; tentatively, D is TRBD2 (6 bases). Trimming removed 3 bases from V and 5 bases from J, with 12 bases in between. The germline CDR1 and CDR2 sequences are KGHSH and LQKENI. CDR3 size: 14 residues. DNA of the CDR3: TGTGCCAGCTCACCCGGGGAGGCTATAGATACGCAGTATTTT. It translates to CASSPGEAIDTQYF.